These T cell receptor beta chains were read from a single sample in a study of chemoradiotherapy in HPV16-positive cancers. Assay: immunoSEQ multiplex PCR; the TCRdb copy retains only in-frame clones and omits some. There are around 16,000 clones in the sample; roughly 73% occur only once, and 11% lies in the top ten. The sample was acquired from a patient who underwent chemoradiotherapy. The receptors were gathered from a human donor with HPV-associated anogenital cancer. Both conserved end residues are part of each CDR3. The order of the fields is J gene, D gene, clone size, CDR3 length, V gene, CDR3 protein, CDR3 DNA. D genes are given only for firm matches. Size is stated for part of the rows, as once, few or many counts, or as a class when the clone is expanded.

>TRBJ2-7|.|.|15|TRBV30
CAWTPDSRGPYEQYF
TGTGCCTGGACTCCGGACAGCCGGGGACCCTACGAGCAGTACTTC
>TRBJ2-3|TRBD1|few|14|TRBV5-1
CASNLQGAGDTQYF
TGCGCCAGCAACTTACAGGGGGCCGGAGATACGCAGTATTTT
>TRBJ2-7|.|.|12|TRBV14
CASSQGSREQYF
TGTGCCAGCAGCCAAGGATCTCGCGAGCAGTACTTC
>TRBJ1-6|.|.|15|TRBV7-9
CASGSRAQTNSPLHF
TGTGCCAGCGGGTCAAGGGCGCAAACAAATTCACCCCTCCACTTT
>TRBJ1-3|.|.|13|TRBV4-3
CASSQANLNTIYF
TGCGCCAGCAGCCAAGCGAACCTAAACACCATATATTTT
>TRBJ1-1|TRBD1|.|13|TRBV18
CASSPGQGIEAFF
TGTGCCAGCTCACCGGGACAGGGGATTGAAGCTTTCTTT
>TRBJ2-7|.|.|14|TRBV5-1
CASSLYRSSYEQYF
TGCGCCAGCAGCTTGTACCGGAGCTCCTACGAGCAGTACTTC
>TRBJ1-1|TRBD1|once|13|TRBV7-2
CASSRRQGTEAFF
TGTGCCAGCAGTCGCCGACAGGGCACTGAAGCTTTCTTT
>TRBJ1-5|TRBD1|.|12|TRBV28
CASRLDRDPQHF
TGTGCCAGCAGGCTCGACAGGGATCCCCAGCATTTT
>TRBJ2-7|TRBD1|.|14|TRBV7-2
CASSLEGASGEQYF
TGTGCCAGCAGCTTAGAGGGGGCGAGCGGCGAGCAGTACTTC
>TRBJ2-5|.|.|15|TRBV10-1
CASSNGQSRAETQYF
TGCGCCAGCAGCAACGGACAGTCGAGGGCCGAGACCCAGTACTTC
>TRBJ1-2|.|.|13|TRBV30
CAWSVRQHYGYTF
TGTGCCTGGAGTGTACGACAGCACTATGGCTACACCTTC
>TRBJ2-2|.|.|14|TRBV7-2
CASSLAGRNGELFF
TGTGCCAGCAGCTTGGCAGGGAGGAACGGGGAGCTGTTTTTT
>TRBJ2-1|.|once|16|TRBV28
CASSDSRGPTYNEQFF
TGTGCCAGCAGTGACTCGCGGGGGCCGACCTACAATGAGCAGTTCTTC
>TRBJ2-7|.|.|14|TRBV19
CASSIPTEWHEQYF
TGTGCCAGTAGTATTCCCACAGAGTGGCACGAGCAGTACTTC
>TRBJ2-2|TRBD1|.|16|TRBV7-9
CASSLPGGAGTGELFF
TGTGCCAGCAGCCTACCAGGGGGCGCGGGCACCGGGGAGCTGTTTTTT